This T cell receptor (beta chain) is drawn from a study of post-analysis software for immune sequencing data. Built from TCR beta cDNA, the libraries had unique molecular identifiers in them. MiXCR, run by TCRdb on the PCR reads, gives a single entry per CDR3 protein. In the table there are hundreds of thousands of distinct CDR3 sequences, 44% of which are singletons. Overall study findings and caveats: Significantly lower normalized Chao1 diversity was seen in multiple sclerosis patients than in controls. The five TRBV segments detected at higher frequency in patients than in controls included TRBV5-6, TRBV5-1 and TRBV20-1. With F measure, samples from one preparation batch clustered together strongly.

With 6 bases removed from V and 2 bases from J, the gap between germline ends came to 19 bases. CDR1 is MNHEY and CDR2 is SVGEGT in the germline V gene. This CDR3 contains 16 residues. Note on this clonotype: Its target is not known.

The rearrangement links TRBV6-2 or TRBV6-3 to TRBJ1-2; D might be TRBD1 (6 bases). The specimen sequenced was blood. The receptor was derived from a girl aged 10-17 years with multiple sclerosis. CDR3 DNA sequence: TGTGCCAGCAGACCAACTTGGGACATAGAGAACTATGGCTACACCTTC. It specifies CASRPTWDIENYGYTF.